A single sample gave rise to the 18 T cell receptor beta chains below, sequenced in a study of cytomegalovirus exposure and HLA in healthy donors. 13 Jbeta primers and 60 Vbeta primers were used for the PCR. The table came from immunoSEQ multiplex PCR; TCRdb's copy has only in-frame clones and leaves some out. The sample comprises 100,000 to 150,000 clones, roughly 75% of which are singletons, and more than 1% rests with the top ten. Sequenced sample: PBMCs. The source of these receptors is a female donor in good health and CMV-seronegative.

In DNA form, the CDR3 reads TGTGCCAGCAGCTTAGGGACAGTGAAGTACTTC. Translating gives CASSLGTVKYF. The chain has TRBV7-2 and TRBJ2-5; the D gene is possibly TRBD1 (6 bases). V shed 1 base and J shed 12 bases, with 9 bases lying between them. Germline V gene lookup returns CDR1 SGHTA and CDR2 FQGNSA. The CDR3 extends over 11 amino acids.

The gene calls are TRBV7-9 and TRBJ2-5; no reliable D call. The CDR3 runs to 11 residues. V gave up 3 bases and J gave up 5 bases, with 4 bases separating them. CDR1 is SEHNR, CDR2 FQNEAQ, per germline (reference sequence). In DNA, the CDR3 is TGTGCCAGCAGCTTCCAGGAGACCCAGTACTTC. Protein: CASSFQETQYF.

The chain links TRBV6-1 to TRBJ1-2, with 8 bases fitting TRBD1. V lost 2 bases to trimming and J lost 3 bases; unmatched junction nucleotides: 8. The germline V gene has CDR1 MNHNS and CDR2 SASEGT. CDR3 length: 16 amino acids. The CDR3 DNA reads TGTGCCAGCAGTGAATCAAACAGGGGGGGGGACTATGGCTACACCTTC. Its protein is CASSESNRGGDYGYTF.

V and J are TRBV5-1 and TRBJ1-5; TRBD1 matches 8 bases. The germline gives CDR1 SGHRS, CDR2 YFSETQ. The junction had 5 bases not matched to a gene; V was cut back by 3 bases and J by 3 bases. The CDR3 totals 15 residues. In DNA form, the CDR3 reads TGCGCCAGCAGCTCTGGACAGGGAGACAATCAGCCCCAGCATTTT. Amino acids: CASSSGQGDNQPQHF.

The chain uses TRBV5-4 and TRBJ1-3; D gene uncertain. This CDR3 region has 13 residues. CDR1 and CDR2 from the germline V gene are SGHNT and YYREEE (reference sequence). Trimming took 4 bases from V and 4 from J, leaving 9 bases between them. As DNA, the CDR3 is TGTGCCAGCAGCGGGAGTGCCGGAAACACCATATATTTT. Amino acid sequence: CASSGSAGNTIYF. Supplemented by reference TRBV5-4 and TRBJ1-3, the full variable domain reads ETGVTQSPTHLIKTRGQQVTLRCSSQSGHNTVSWYQQALGQGPQFIFQYYREEENGRGNFPPRFSGLQFPNYSSELNVNALELDDSALYLCASSGSAGNTIYFGEGSWLTVV.

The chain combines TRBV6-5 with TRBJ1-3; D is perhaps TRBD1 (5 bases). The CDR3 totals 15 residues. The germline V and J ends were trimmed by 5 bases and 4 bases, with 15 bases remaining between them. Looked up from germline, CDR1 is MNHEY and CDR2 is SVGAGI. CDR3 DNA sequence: TGTGCCAGCAGTAACCTCGGGGGGTCCGGAAACACCATATATTTT. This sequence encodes CASSNLGGSGNTIYF.

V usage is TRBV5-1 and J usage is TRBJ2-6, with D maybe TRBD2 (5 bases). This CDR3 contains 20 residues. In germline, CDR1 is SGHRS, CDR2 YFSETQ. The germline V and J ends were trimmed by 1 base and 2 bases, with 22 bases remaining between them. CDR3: CASSLTVPGVQTPGANVLTF. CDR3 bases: TGCGCCAGCAGCTTGACTGTCCCCGGGGTGCAAACCCCTGGGGCCAACGTCCTGACTTTC. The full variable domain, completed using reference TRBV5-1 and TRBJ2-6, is KAGVTQTPRYLIKTRGQQVTLSCSPISGHRSVSWYQQTPGQGLQFLFEYFSETQRNKGNFPGRFSGRQFSNSRSEMNVSTLELGDSALYLCASSLTVPGVQTPGANVLTFGAGSRLTVL.

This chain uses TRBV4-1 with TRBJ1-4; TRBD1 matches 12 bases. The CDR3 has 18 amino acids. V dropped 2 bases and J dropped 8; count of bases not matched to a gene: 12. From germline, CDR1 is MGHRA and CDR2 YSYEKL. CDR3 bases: TGCGCCAGCAGCCAAATAACTTTTACCGGGACAGGGGGCGAAAAACTGTTTTTT. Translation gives CASSQITFTGTGGEKLFF.

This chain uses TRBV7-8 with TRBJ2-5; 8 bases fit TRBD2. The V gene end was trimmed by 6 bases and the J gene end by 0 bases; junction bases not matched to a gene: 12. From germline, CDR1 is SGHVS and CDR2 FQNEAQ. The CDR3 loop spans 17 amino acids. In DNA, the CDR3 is TGTGCCAGCAGACCCTTATTTAGCGGGGTGAACCAAGAGACCCAGTACTTC. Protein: CASRPLFSGVNQETQYF.

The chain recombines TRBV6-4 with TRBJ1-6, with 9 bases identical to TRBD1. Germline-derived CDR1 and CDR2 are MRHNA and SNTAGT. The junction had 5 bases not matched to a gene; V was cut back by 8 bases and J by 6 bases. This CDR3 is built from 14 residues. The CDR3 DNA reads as TGTGCCAGCCGGACAGGGGAAATTAATTCACCCCTCCACTTT. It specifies CASRTGEINSPLHF.

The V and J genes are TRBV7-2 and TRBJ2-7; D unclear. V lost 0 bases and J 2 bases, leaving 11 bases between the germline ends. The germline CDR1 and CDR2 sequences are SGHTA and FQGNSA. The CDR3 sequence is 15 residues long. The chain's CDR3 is CASSLAAVNTYEQYF. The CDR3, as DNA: TGTGCCAGCAGCTTAGCAGCTGTTAATACCTACGAGCAGTACTTC.

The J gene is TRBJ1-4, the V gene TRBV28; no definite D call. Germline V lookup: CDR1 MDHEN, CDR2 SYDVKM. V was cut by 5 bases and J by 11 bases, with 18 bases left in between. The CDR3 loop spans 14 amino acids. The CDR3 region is CASSPRTVPGKLFF. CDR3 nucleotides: TGTGCCAGCAGTCCGCGGACGGTCCCGGGGAAACTGTTTTTT.

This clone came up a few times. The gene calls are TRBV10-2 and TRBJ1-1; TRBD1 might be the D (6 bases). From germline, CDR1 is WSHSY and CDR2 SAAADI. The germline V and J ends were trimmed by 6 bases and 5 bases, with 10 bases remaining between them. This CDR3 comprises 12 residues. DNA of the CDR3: TGCGCCAGCAGGGACAGCTCGACTGAAGCTTTCTTT. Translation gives CASRDSSTEAFF.

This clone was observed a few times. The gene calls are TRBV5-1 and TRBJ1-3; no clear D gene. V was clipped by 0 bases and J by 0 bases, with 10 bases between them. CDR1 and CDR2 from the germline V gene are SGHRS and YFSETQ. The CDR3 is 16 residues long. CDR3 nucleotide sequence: TGCGCCAGCAGCTTGGACTCTTTGAACTCTGGAAACACCATATATTTT. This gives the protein CASSLDSLNSGNTIYF.

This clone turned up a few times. Here the CDR3 DNA reads TGTGCCAGCAGCGTAGACCAGGGGGCCCACTACGAGCAGTACTTC. Translating gives CASSVDQGAHYEQYF. V is TRBV9 and J is TRBJ2-7; 8 nucleotides align to TRBD1. The germline V gene has CDR1 SGDLS and CDR2 YYNGEE. V lost 0 bases to trimming and J lost 3 bases; unmatched junction nucleotides: 5. This CDR3 contains 15 residues.

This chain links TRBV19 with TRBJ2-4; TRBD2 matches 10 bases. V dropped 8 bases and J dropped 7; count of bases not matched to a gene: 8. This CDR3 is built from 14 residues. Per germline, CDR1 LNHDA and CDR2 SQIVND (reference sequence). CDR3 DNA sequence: TGTGCCAGTGGCCCTAGCGGGAGTTTGAACATTCAGTACTTC. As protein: CASGPSGSLNIQYF.

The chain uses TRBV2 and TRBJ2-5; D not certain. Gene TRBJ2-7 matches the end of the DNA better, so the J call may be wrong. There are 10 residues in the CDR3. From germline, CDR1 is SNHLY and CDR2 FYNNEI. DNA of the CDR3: TGTGCCAGCAGTCGGTACGAGCAGTACTTC. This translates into CASSRYEQYF.

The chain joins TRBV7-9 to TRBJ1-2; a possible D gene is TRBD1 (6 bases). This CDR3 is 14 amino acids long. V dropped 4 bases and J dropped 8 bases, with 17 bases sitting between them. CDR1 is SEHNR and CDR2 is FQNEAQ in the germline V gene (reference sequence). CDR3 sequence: CASSSPGGRQGYTF. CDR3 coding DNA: TGTGCCAGCAGCTCCCCGGGGGGGCGACAGGGCTACACCTTC.